Below are 25 T cell receptor beta chains sequenced from a single sample in a study of CD8 T cells in cerebrospinal fluid in Alzheimer's disease. TCRdb reprocessed the 10x single-cell sequencing reads and reports one entry per CDR3 protein, with no DNA. The record lists several hundred distinct CDR3 sequences, of which the ten most abundant hold about 11%. Source material: cerebrospinal fluid. These receptors were obtained from a human donor with Parkinson's disease.

This clonotype is deemed medium-sized by its frequency. The chain carries TRBV6-5 and TRBJ2-5. CDR1 is MNHEY, CDR2 SVGAGI, per germline. The CDR3 is 15 amino acids. The CDR3 region is CASSRGLGTQETQYF.

This clonotype ranks as large in terms of frequency. The rearrangement uses TRBV11-3 and TRBJ2-6; the D call from TCRdb, TRBD1, cannot be confirmed without DNA. Germline values: CDR1 SGHNT, CDR2 YENEEA. The CDR3 sequence is 18 residues long. The CDR3 protein is CASSSRTGGVSGANVLTF.

This rearrangement joins TRBV6-2 or TRBV6-3 to TRBJ2-3; lacking DNA, the TRBD1 call made by TCRdb goes unchecked. From germline, CDR1 is MNHEY and CDR2 SVGEGT. This CDR3 comprises 16 residues. This chain's CDR3 is CASSSPPSERTDTQYF.

This clonotype is medium-sized by frequency. The gene calls are TRBV2 and TRBJ2-5; without DNA, the TCRdb call of TRBD1 cannot be checked. The germline V gene has CDR1 SNHLY and CDR2 FYNNEI. This CDR3 is built from 14 residues. CDR3 sequence: CASSRDRGQETQYF. The whole variable domain, remainder taken from reference TRBV2 and TRBJ2-5, is EPEVTQTPSHQVTQMGQEVILRCVPISNHLYFYWYRQILGQKVEFLVSFYNNEISEKSEIFDDQFSVERPDGSNFTLKIRSTKLEDSAMYFCASSRDRGQETQYFGPGTRLLVL.

This clonotype is deemed large by its frequency. Here the CDR3 reads CSAFAIAGAAQGEQFF. V is TRBV20-1 and J is TRBJ2-1; TCRdb designates TRBD2, a call that cannot be tested without DNA. CDR1 and CDR2 (germline): DFQATT, SNEGSKA (reference sequence). CDR3 size: 16 residues.

This clonotype is called large based on its frequency. The V call is TRBV9, the J call TRBJ1-4. This CDR3 is 14 amino acids long. From germline, CDR1 is SGDLS and CDR2 YYNGEE. This chain's CDR3 is CASSVDPINEKLFF.

This clonotype is identified as large from frequency. The chain combines TRBV9 with TRBJ1-6. The germline V gene has CDR1 SGDLS and CDR2 YYNGEE. The CDR3 consists of 14 residues. CDR3 region: CASSGTANNSPLHF.

This clonotype is called medium-sized based on its frequency. V is TRBV15 and J is TRBJ1-2. CDR3 size: 14 residues. Per germline, CDR1 LNHNV and CDR2 YYDKDF (reference sequence). CDR3 loop: CATSRERANYGYTF.

By frequency, this clonotype registers medium-sized. This sequence joins TRBV5-1 and TRBJ2-5; TCRdb outputs TRBD2, but without DNA this stays unchecked. There are 16 residues in the CDR3. Germline CDR1 SGHRS, CDR2 YFSETQ. The CDR3 sequence: CASSLGRGVEWETQYF.

This clonotype is deemed medium-sized (0.01 to 0.1%) by its frequency. The genes are TRBV3-2 and TRBJ1-5. TRBV3-2 is deemed a pseudogene. This CDR3 is 16 amino acids long. The CDR3 loop is CASSQEPEKGNQPQHF.

This clonotype is identified as large (0.1 to 1%) from frequency. The J gene is TRBJ1-5, the V gene TRBV7-6; TCRdb designates TRBD1, a call that cannot be tested without DNA. Germline V gene data show CDR1 as SGHVS and CDR2 as FNYEAQ. The CDR3 runs to 16 residues. CDR3 sequence reads: CASSDGTRGANQPQHF.

In terms of frequency, this clonotype is large. V is TRBV3-1 and J is TRBJ2-2; TCRdb reports TRBD2, a call that lacks DNA to check it against. The CDR3 is 16 residues long. Germline V gene data show CDR1 as LGHDT and CDR2 as YNNKEL (reference sequence). CDR3 sequence reads: CASSLRGVPNTGELFF.

By frequency, this clonotype is large. The rearrangement uses TRBV7-3 and TRBJ2-2; the TCRdb D gene call, TRBD2, has no DNA to confirm it. CDR3 length: 16 amino acids. Germline V gene sequence: CDR1 SGHTA, CDR2 FQGTGA. The CDR3 is CASRDGLAGATGELFF. The full variable domain, in which reference TRBV7-3 and TRBJ2-2 provide the parts outside the CDR3, is GAGVSQTPSNKVTEKGKYVELRCDPISGHTALYWYRQSLGQGPEFLIYFQGTGAADDSGLPNDRFFAVRPEGSVSTLKIQRTERGDSAVYLCASRDGLAGATGELFFGEGSRLTVL.

This clonotype is deemed large by its frequency. J is TRBJ2-1 and V is TRBV6-2 or TRBV6-3; with no DNA, the TCRdb D assignment of TRBD1 cannot be verified. Germline assignment: CDR1 MNHEY and CDR2 SVGEGT. The length of the CDR3 is 15 residues. The CDR3 spells CASSYGTGGKNEQFF.

This clonotype shows up as large (0.1 to 1%) by frequency. CDR3 sequence: CASSLSPSGRTTDTQYF. The chain employs TRBV28 and TRBJ2-3; TCRdb selects TRBD2, and the lack of DNA leaves this call unchecked. The CDR3 covers 17 residues. The germline CDR1 and CDR2 sequences are MDHEN and SYDVKM.

This clonotype shows up as medium-sized by frequency. J is TRBJ1-4 and V is TRBV12-3 or TRBV12-4; TCRdb outputs TRBD1, but without DNA this stays unchecked. The length of the CDR3 is 17 residues. The CDR3 is CASSLGTGRPSNEKLFF.

The chain carries TRBV9 and TRBJ1-6. The CDR3 spans 15 residues. The germline V gene has CDR1 SGDLS and CDR2 YYNGEE. The CDR3: CASSVAVGEASPLHF.

The chain has TRBV10-1 and TRBJ1-5. The CDR3 is 11 amino acids. Germline-derived CDR1 and CDR2 are WNHNN and SYGVQD (reference sequence). The CDR3 loop is CASSDDQPQHF.

Measured by frequency, this clonotype is medium-sized. This chain's CDR3 is CASSLGGTRLRETQYF. The rearrangement links TRBV7-2 to TRBJ2-5; the D call of TRBD2 rests on TCRdb alone, since no DNA is present to check it. The CDR3 has 16 residues. Germline CDR1 reads SGHTA; CDR2 reads FQGNSA.

In terms of frequency, this clonotype is large. The V and J genes are TRBV3-1 and TRBJ2-3; TCRdb lists TRBD1, though no DNA is available to test this call. CDR3 length: 16 amino acids. Germline values: CDR1 LGHDT, CDR2 YNNKEL (reference sequence). The CDR3 region is CASSHVPGGGADTQYF.

According to its frequency, this clonotype is medium-sized. This sequence joins TRBV7-9 and TRBJ2-3; TCRdb calls TRBD1, which cannot be checked without DNA. Germline V CDR1 and CDR2: SEHNR, FQNEAQ (reference sequence). This CDR3 has 17 residues. The CDR3 region is CASSSILRDSDTDTQYF.

Its frequency marks this clonotype as large. V is TRBV24-1 and J is TRBJ2-4; as DNA is missing, the TRBD1 call by TCRdb cannot be tested. The CDR3 spans 13 residues. Germline CDR1 reads KGHDR; CDR2 reads SFDVKD. The CDR3: CATSESGENIQYF.

The J gene is TRBJ1-3, the V gene TRBV9. In germline, CDR1 is SGDLS, CDR2 YYNGEE. CDR3 length equals 17 residues. Here the CDR3 reads CASSPSSRLAPGNTIYF.

Judged by frequency, this clonotype is large. The chain has TRBV4-2 and TRBJ2-3; there is no DNA to check the TCRdb D call of TRBD2. CDR3 length: 15 amino acids. Germline V lookup: CDR1 LGHNA, CDR2 YNFKEQ. CDR3 in amino acids: CASSQRTSGTDTQYF.

The CDR3 spells CSAYAGESNQPQHF. The V call is TRBV20-1, the J call TRBJ1-5; TCRdb lists TRBD1, though no DNA is available to test this call. Germline V gene data show CDR1 as DFQATT and CDR2 as SNEGSKA (reference sequence). This CDR3 region has 14 residues.